This entry lists 7 T cell receptor beta chains sequenced from one sample in a study of shared clonotypes between healthy human individuals. Method: immunoSEQ multiplex PCR; TCRdb's copy keeps in-frame clones and lacks some. There are a few million clones in the sample; approximately 92% occur only once, and 0.13% to 0.15% lies in the top ten. The sequenced sample was naive CD4+ T cells sorted from blood. Subset indicated: CD45RA+ positively selected. The receptors shown here come from a man in his late teens or twenties in good health.

The chain uses TRBV10-3 and TRBJ2-2, with TRBD1 matching over 7 bases. This CDR3 region has 15 residues. The germline V gene has CDR1 ENHRY and CDR2 SYGVKD. The V gene end was trimmed by 4 bases and the J gene end by 5 bases; junction bases not matched to a gene: 7. The CDR3 sequence is CAISVGRGFTGELFF. For the CDR3, the DNA is TGTGCCATCAGTGTCGGCAGGGGGTTTACCGGGGAGCTGTTTTTT.

This clone was observed a single time. The chain is built from TRBV23-1 and TRBJ2-5; the match to TRBD1 covers 8 bases. TRBV23-1 is assigned to the ORF class and has an uncertain function. Trimming took 4 bases from V and 1 from J; bases not matched to a gene: 11. This CDR3 contains 17 residues. CDR3 loop: CASSRGGQGARQETQYF. The CDR3 coding sequence is TGCGCCAGCAGTCGAGGGGGGCAGGGGGCGCGCCAAGAGACCCAGTACTTC.

With regard to this clone: Other DNA sequences from this sample encode an identical CDR3 as well. V gene TRBV2 combines with J gene TRBJ2-3; 8 positions agree with TRBD1. The CDR3 extends over 13 amino acids. The J segment lost 4 bases and the V segment lost 6 bases, leaving 3 bases of the junction unmatched. The germline V gene has CDR1 SNHLY and CDR2 FYNNEI. The CDR3 nucleotides read TGTGCCAGCAGCGGACAGGGCGCAGATACGCAGTATTTT. It specifies CASSGQGADTQYF.

The rearrangement links TRBV6-6 to TRBJ2-3, with D possibly being TRBD1 (5 bases). Trimming left V 7 bases short and J 0 bases short, with 14 bases between. The CDR3 covers 15 residues. Germline V gene lookup returns CDR1 MNHNY and CDR2 SVGAGI (reference sequence). CDR3 nucleotides: TGTGCCAGCACAGGGCGAGATTATAGCACAGATACGCAGTATTTT. Translation gives CASTGRDYSTDTQYF.

V is TRBV7-9 and J is TRBJ1-4; possible D gene TRBD1, 6 bases. CDR3 length: 16 residues. Trimming removed 6 bases at V and 8 bases at J, with 22 bases between. In germline, CDR1 is SEHNR, CDR2 FQNEAQ (reference sequence). CDR3 sequence (DNA): TGTGCCAGCAGTTTTAGGGGGGCAGGGGTTGAAGAAAAACTGTTTTTT. Its translation: CASSFRGAGVEEKLFF.

This clone was seen once. The V and J genes are TRBV5-6 and TRBJ1-1; perhaps TRBD1 as D (6 bases). The germline gives CDR1 SGHDT, CDR2 YYEEEE. The CDR3 length is 15 residues. Between the trimmed V and J ends, which lost 3 bases and 11 bases, there was a span of 23 bases. The DNA for the CDR3 is TGTGCCAGCAGCTCCAGGGGAAAGGGGGGGACGGGTGCTTTCTTT. It is translated as CASSSRGKGGTGAFF.

This clone was recorded only once. The chain is built from TRBV15 and TRBJ1-2; D is possibly TRBD1 (6 bases). Germline lookup yields CDR1 LNHNV and CDR2 YYDKDF (reference sequence). Trimming removed 3 bases at V and 2 bases at J, with 19 bases between. The CDR3 is 17 amino acids. For the CDR3, the DNA is TGTGCCACCAGCAGCCCCGGGGGCAGGGGAGCGAACTATGGCTACACCTTC. Translating gives CATSSPGGRGANYGYTF.